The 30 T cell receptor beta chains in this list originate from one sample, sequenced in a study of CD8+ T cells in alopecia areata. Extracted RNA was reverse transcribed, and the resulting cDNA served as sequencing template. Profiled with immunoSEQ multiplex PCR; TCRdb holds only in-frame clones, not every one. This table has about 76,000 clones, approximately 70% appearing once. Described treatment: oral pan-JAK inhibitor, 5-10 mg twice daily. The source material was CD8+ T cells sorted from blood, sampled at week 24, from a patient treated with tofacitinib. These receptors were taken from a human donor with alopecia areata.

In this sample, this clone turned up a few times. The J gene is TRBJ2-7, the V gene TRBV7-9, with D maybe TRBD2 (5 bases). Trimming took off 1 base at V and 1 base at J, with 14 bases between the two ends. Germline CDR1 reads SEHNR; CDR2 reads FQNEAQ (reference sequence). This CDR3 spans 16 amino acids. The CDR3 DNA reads TGTGCCAGCAGCTTAGTCGCGGGTTTAAGGTCCTACGAGCAGTACTTC. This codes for CASSLVAGLRSYEQYF.

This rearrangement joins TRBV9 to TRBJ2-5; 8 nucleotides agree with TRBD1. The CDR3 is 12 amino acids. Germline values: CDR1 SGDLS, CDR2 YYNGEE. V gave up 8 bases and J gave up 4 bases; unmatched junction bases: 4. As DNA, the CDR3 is TGTGCCAGTTCGGACAGGGCAGAGACCCAGTACTTC. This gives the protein CASSDRAETQYF.

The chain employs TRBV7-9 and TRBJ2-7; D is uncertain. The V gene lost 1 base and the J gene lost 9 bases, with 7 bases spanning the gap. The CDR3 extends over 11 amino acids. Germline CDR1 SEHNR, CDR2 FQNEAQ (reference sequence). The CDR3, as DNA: TGTGCCAGCAGCTTAGACTCCGGGCAGTACTTC. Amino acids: CASSLDSGQYF.

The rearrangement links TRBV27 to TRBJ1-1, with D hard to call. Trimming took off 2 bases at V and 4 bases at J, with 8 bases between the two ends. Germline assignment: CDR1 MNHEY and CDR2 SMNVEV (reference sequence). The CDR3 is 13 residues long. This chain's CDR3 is CASSLSGITEAFF. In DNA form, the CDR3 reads TGTGCCAGCAGTTTAAGTGGTATCACTGAAGCTTTCTTT.

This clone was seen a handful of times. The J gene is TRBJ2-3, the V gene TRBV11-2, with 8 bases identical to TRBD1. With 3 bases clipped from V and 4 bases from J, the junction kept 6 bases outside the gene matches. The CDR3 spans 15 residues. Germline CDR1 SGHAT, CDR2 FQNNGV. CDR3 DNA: TGTGCCAGCAGCTTGGAGGACAGGGAAGCAGATACGCAGTATTTT. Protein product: CASSLEDREADTQYF.

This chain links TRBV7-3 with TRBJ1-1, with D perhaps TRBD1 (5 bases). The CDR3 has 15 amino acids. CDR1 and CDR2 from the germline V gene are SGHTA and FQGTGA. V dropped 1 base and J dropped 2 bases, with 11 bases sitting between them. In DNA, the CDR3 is TGTGCCAGCAGCTTAATCCGGCAGGGTAACACTGAAGCTTTCTTT. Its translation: CASSLIRQGNTEAFF.

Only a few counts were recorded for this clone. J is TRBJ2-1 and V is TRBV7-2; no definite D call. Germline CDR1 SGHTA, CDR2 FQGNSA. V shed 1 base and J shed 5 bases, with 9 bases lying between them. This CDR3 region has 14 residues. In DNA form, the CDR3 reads TGTGCCAGCAGCTTAGACCTCGGCCACAATGAGCAGTTCTTC. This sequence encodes CASSLDLGHNEQFF.

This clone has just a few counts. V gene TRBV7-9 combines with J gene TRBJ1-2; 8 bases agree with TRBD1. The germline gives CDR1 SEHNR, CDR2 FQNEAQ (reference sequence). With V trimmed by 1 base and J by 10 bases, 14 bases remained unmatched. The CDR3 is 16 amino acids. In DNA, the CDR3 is TGTGCCAGCAGCTTAGTACAAAGGGCGGCAGGGGGCGACTACACCTTC. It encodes CASSLVQRAAGGDYTF.

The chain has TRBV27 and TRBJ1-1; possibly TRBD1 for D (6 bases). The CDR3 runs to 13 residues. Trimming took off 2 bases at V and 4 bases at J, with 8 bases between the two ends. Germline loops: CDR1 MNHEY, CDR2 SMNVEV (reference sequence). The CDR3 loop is CASSLTDSTEAFF. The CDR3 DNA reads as TGTGCCAGCAGTTTAACGGACAGCACTGAAGCTTTCTTT.

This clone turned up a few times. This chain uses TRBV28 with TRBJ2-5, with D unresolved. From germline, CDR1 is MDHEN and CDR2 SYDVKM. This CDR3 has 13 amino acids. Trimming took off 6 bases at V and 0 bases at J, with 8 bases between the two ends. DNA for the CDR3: TGTGCCAGCAGGTCCAGCGACCAAGAGACCCAGTACTTC. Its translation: CASRSSDQETQYF.

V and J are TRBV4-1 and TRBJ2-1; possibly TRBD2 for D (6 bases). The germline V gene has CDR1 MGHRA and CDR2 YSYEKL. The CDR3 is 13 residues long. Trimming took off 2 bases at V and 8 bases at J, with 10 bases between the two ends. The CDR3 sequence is CASSQPAGDEQFF. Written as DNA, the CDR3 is TGCGCCAGCAGCCAACCAGCGGGCGATGAGCAGTTCTTC.

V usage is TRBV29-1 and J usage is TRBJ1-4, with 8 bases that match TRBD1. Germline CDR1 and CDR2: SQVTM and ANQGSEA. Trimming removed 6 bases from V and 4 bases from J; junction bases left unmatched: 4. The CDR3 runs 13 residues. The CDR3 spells CSVATGGNEKLFF. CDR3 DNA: TGCAGCGTCGCCACAGGGGGTAATGAAAAACTGTTTTTT.

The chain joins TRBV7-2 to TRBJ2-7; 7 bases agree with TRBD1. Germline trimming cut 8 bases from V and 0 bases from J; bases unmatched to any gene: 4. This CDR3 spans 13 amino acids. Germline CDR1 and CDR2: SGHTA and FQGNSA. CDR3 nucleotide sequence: TGTGCCAGCTTACGGGACAGCTCCTACGAGCAGTACTTC. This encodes CASLRDSSYEQYF.

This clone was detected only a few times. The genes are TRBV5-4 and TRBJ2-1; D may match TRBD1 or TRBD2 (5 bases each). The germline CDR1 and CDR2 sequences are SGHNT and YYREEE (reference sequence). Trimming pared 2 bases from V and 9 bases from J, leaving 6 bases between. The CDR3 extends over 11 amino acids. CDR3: CASSFGTEQFF. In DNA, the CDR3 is TGTGCCAGCAGCTTCGGGACTGAGCAGTTCTTC.

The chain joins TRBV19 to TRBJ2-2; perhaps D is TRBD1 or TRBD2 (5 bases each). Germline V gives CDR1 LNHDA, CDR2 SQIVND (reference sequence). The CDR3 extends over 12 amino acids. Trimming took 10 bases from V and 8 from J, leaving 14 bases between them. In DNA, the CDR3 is TGTGCCACCCGGGACCCGCCGGGGGAGCTGTTTTTT. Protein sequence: CATRDPPGELFF.

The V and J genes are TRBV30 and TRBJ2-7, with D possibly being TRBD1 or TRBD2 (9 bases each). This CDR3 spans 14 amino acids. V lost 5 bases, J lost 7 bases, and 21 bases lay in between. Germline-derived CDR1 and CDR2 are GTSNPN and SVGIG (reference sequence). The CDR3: CAWSSGTGHREQYF. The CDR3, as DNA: TGTGCCTGGTCTAGCGGGACAGGGCATAGAGAGCAGTACTTC.

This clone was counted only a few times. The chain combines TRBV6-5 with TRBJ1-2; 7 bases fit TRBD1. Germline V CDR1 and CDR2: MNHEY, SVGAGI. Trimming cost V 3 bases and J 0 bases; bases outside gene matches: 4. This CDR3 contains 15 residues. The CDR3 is CASSYEGTANYGYTF. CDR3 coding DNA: TGTGCCAGCAGTTATGAAGGGACAGCTAACTATGGCTACACCTTC.

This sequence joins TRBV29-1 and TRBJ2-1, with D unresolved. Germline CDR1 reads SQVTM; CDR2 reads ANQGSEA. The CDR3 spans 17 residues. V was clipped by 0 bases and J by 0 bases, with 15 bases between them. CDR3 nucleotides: TGCAGCGTTGAAGATCCGCACGGGTCCCACTCCTACAATGAGCAGTTCTTC. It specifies CSVEDPHGSHSYNEQFF.

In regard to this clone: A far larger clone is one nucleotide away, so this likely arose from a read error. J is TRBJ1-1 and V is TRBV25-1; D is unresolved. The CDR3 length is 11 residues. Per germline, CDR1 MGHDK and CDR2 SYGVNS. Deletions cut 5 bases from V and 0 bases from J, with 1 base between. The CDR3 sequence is CASSLNTEAFF. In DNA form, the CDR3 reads TGTGCCAGCAGTCTGAACACTGAAGCTTTCTTT.

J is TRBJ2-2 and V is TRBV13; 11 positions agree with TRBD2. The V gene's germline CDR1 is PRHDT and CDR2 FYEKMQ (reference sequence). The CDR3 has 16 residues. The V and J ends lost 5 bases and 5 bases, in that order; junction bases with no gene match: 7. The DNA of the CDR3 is TGTGCCAGCAGCCCGGGACTAGCGGCGTATACCGGGGAGCTGTTTTTT. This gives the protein CASSPGLAAYTGELFF.

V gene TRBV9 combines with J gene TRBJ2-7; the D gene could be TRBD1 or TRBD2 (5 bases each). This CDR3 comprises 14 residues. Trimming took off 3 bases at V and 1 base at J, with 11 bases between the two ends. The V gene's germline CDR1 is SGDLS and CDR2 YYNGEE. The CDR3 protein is CASSAEGPSYEQYF. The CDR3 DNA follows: TGTGCCAGCAGCGCCGAGGGACCTTCCTACGAGCAGTACTTC. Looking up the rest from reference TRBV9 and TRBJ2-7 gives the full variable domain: DSGVTQTPKHLITATGQRVTLRCSPRSGDLSVYWYQQSLDQGLQFLIQYYNGEERAKGNILERFSAQQFPDLHSELNLSSLELGDSALYFCASSAEGPSYEQYFGPGTRLTVT.

The CDR3 bases are TGTGCCAGCAGAGAGGCAGAGAGCTCCTACAATGAGCAGTTCTTC. This gives the protein CASREAESSYNEQFF. The chain is built from TRBV7-8 and TRBJ2-1; D unclear. Trimming took 6 bases from V and 0 from J, leaving 12 bases between them. Germline V CDR1 and CDR2: SGHVS, FQNEAQ. The CDR3 extends over 15 amino acids.

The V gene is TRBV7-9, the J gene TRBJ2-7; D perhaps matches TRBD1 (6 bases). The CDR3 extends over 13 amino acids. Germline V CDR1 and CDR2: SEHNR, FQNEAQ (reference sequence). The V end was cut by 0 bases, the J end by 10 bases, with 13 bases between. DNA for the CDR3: TGTGCCAGCAGCTTAGCCCTTCCGGGACAACAGTACTTC. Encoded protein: CASSLALPGQQYF.

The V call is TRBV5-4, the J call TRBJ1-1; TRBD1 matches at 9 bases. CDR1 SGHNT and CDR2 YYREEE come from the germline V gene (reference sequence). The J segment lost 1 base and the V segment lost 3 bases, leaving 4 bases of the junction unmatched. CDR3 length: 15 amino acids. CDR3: CASSSTGGGNTEAFF. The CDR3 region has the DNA TGTGCCAGCAGCTCGACAGGGGGTGGGAACACTGAAGCTTTCTTT.

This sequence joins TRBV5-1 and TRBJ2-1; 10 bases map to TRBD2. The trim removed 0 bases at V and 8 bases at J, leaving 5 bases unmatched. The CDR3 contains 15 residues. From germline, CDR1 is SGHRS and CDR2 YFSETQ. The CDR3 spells CASSLVVGLADEQFF. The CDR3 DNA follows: TGCGCCAGCAGCTTGGTAGTTGGACTAGCGGATGAGCAGTTCTTC.

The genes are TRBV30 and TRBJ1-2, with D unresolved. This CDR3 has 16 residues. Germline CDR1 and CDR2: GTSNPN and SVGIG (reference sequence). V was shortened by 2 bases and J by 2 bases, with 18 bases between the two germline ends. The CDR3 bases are TGTGCCTGGAGTATCCAATCCCTCATAATCAACTATGGCTACACCTTC. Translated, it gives CAWSIQSLIINYGYTF.

The CDR3 reads CASSLAGPFTYEQYF. CDR3 in DNA: TGTGCCAGCAGCTTAGCGGGACCCTTCACCTACGAGCAGTACTTC. This chain links TRBV7-9 with TRBJ2-7; D is tentatively TRBD1 or TRBD2 (5 bases each). The germline gives CDR1 SEHNR, CDR2 FQNEAQ (reference sequence). CDR3 length equals 15 residues. Deletions cut 0 bases from V and 2 bases from J, with 11 bases between.

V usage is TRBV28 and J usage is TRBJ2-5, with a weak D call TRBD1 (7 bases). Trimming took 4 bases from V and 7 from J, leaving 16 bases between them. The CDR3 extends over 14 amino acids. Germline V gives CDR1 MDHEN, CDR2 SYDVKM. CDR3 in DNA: TGTGCCAGCAGTTCTAACAGGGGACTCGCGACCCAGTACTTC. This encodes CASSSNRGLATQYF. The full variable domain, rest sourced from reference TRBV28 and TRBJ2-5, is DVKVTQSSRYLVKRTGEKVFLECVQDMDHENMFWYRQDPGLGLRLIYFSYDVKMKEKGDIPEGYSVSREKKERFSLILESASTNQTSMYLCASSSNRGLATQYFGPGTRLLVL.

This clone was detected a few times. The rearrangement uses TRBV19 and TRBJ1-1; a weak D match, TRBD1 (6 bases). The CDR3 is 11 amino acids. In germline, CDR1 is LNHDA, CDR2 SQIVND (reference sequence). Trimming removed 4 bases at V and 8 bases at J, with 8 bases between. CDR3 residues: CASSTQGEAFF. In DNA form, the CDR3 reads TGTGCCAGTAGTACACAGGGAGAAGCTTTCTTT. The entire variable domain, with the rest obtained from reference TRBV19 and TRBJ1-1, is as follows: DGGITQSPKYLFRKEGQNVTLSCEQNLNHDAMYWYRQDPGQGLRLIYYSQIVNDFQKGDIAEGYSVSREKKESFPLTVTSAQKNPTAFYLCASSTQGEAFFGQGTRLTVV.

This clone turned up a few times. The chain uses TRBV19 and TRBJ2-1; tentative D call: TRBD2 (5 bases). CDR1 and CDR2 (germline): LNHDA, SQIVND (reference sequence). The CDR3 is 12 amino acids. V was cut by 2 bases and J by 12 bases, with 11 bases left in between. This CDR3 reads CASSIRRDAQFF. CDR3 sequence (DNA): TGTGCCAGTAGTATAAGACGGGATGCGCAGTTCTTC.